Included here is one T cell receptor (beta chain) sequence, with context. Its cognate antigen is unknown. Germline V gene lookup returns CDR1 SEHNR and CDR2 FQNEAQ (reference sequence). The V end lost 5 bases, the J end lost 11 bases, and 16 bases lay between the germline ends. CDR3 size: 13 residues. This entry comes from a study of shared clonotypes between healthy human individuals. TCRdb's table, derived via immunoSEQ multiplex PCR, lists solely in-frame clones and lacks some. The sample holds over a million clones, more than 65% seen once. Study outcomes and limitations: In having few donors, the study represented limited genetic and exposure-history diversity.

Sequenced input: memory CD4+ T cells sorted from blood. Subset denoted: CD45RA-negative fraction. This TCR derives from a man aged 18 to 29 in good health. The chain joins TRBV7-9 to TRBJ1-5; possibly TRBD1 for D (5 bases). CDR3 nucleotides: TGTGCCAGCAGCCCACTAACAGGAGGAGCCCAGCATTTT. It translates to CASSPLTGGAQHF.